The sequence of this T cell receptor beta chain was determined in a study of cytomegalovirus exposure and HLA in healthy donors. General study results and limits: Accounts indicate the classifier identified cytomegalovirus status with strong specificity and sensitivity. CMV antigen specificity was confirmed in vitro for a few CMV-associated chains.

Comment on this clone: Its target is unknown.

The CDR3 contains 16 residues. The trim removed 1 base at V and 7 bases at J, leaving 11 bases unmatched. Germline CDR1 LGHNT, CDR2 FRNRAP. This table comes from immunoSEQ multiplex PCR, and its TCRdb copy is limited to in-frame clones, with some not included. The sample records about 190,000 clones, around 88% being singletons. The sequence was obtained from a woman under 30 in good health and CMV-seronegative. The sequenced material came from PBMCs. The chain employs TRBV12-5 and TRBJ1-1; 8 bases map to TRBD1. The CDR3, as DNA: TGTGCTAGTGGTTTGGGAGTTGTAGGGGACAGGATTGAAGCTTTCTTT. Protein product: CASGLGVVGDRIEAFF.